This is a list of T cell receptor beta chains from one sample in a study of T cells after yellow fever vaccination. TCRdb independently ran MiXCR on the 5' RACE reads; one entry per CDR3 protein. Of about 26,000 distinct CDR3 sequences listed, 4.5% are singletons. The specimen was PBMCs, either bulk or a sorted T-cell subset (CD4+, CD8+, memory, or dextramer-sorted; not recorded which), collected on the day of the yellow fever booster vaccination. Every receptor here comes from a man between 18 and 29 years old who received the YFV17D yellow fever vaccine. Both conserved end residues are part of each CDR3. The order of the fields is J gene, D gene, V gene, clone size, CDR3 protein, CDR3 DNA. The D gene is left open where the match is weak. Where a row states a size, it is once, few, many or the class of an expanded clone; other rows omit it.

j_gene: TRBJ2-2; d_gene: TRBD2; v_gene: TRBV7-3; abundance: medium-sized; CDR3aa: CASSLRGGSNTGELFF; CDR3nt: TGTGCCAGCAGCTTAAGGGGGGGGTCGAACACCGGGGAGCTGTTTTTT
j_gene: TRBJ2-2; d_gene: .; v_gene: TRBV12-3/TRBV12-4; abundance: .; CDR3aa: CASEAWELIF; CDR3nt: TGTGCCAGCGAAGCCTGGGAGCTGATTTTT
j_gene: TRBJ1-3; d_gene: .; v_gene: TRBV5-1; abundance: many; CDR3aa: CASSWGGRPDSGNTIYF; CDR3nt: TGCGCCAGCAGCTGGGGGGGTAGACCTGACTCTGGAAACACCATATATTTT
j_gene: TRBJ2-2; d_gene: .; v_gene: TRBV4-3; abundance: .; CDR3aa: CASSHAYYTGELFF; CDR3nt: TGCGCCAGCAGCCACGCCTACTACACGGGGGAGCTGTTTTTT
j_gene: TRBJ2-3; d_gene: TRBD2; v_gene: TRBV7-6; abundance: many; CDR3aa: CASSLGSGGSDTQYF; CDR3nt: TGTGCCAGCAGCTTAGGGTCGGGGGGTTCAGATACGCAGTATTTT
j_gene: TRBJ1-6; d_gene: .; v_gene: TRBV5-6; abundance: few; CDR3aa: CASSPEGSYNSPLHF; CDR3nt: TGTGCCAGCAGCCCGGAGGGCTCCTATAATTCACCCCTCCACTTT
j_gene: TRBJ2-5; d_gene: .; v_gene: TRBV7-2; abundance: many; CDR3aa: CASSRPEGLPRAQYF; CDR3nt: TGTGCCAGCAGCCGTCCCGAAGGACTGCCCCGGGCCCAGTACTTC
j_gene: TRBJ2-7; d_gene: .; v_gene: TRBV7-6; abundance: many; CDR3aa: CASSFPPGGRYEQYF; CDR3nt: TGTGCCAGCAGCTTCCCCCCCGGGGGACGCTACGAGCAGTACTTC
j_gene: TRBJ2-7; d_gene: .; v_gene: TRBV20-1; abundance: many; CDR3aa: CSARDTGRDYEQYF; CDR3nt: TGCAGTGCTAGAGACACAGGGAGGGACTACGAGCAGTACTTC
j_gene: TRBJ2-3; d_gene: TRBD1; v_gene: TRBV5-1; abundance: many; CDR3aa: CASSGRDRVPDTQYF; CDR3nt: TGCGCCAGCAGCGGACGGGACAGGGTCCCAGATACGCAGTATTTT
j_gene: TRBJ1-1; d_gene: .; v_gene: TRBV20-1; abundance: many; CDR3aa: CSARTGMNTEAFF; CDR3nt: TGCAGTGCTAGAACAGGGATGAACACTGAAGCTTTCTTT
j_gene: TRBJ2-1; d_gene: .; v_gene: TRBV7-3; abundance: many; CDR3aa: CASSNTPGRYYNEQFF; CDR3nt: TGTGCCAGCAGCAATACTCCGGGGAGATACTACAATGAGCAGTTCTTC
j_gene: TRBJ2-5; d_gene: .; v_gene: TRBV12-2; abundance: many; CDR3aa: CASRFIGEETQYF; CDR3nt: TGTGCAAGTCGCTTCATAGGAGAAGAGACCCAGTACTTC
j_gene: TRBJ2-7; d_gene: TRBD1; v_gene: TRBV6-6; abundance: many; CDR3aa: CASTKGQGFYEQYF; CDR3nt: TGTGCCAGCACTAAGGGACAGGGATTTTACGAGCAGTACTTC
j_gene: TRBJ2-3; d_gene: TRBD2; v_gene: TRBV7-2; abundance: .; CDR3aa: CASSSQLAGGMNTQYF; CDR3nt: TGTGCCAGCAGCTCCCAATTAGCGGGGGGGATGAATACGCAGTATTTT
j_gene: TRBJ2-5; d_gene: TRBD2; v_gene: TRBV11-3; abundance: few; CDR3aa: CASSLGLSALAGAQETQYF; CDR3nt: TGTGCCAGCAGCTTAGGACTTTCAGCTCTAGCGGGGGCCCAAGAGACCCAGTACTTC
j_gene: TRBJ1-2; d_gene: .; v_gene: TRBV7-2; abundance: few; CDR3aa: CASSLVATRRGSDGYTF; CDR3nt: TGTGCCAGCAGCTTAGTGGCAACCCGAAGGGGGTCCGATGGCTACACCTTC
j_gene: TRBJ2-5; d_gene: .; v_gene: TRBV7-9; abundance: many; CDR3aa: CASSFGTRQETQYF; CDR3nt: TGTGCCAGCAGCTTCGGGACACGACAAGAGACCCAGTACTTC
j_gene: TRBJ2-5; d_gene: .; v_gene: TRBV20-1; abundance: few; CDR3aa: CSASGDAGSEETQYF; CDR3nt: TGCAGTGCTTCCGGCGACGCGGGGTCAGAAGAGACCCAGTACTTC
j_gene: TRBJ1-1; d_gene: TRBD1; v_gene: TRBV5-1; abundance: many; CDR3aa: CASRKQGRVDTEAFF; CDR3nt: TGCGCCAGCAGAAAACAGGGGAGGGTCGACACTGAAGCTTTCTTT
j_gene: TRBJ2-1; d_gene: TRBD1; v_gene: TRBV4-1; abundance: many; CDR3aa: CASSHWTGDPYNEQFF; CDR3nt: TGCGCCAGCAGCCATTGGACAGGGGACCCCTACAATGAGCAGTTCTTC
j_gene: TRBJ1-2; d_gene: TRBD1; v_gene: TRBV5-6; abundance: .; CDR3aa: CASSRQGLNYGYTF; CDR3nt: TGTGCCAGCAGCCGACAGGGTTTGAACTATGGCTACACCTTC
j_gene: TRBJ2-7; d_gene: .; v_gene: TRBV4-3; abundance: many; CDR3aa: CASSQDFGVSSYEQYF; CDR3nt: TGCGCCAGCAGCCAAGATTTCGGGGTAAGCTCCTACGAGCAGTACTTC
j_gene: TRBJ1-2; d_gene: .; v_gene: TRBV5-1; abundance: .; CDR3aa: CASSSGRAADYGYTF; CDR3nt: TGCGCCAGCAGCTCGGGCAGGGCGGCGGACTATGGCTACACCTTC
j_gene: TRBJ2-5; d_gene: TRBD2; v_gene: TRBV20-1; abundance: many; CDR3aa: CSCLAGGLETQYF; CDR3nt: TGCAGTTGTCTAGCGGGGGGGCTGGAGACCCAGTACTTC
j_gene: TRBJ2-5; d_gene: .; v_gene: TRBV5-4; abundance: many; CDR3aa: CASRSWSQETQYF; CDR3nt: TGTGCCAGCAGGTCGTGGTCACAAGAGACCCAGTACTTC
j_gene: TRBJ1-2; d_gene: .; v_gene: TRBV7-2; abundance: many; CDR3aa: CASSPQGNSGYTF; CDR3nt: TGTGCCAGCAGCCCTCAGGGGAATTCTGGCTACACCTTC
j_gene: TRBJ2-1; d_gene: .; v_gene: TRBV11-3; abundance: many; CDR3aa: CASSQKQGDYNEQFF; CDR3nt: TGTGCCAGCAGCCAAAAACAGGGAGACTACAATGAGCAGTTCTTC
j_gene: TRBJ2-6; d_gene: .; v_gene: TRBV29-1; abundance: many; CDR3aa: CSVERDTDSGANVLTF; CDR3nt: TGCAGCGTTGAGAGGGACACTGACTCTGGGGCCAACGTCCTGACTTTC
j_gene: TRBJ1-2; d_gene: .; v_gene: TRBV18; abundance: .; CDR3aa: CASSPQGANYGYTF; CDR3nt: TGTGCCAGCTCACCACAGGGAGCTAACTATGGCTACACCTTC
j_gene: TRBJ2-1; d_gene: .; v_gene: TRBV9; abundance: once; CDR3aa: CASSVGVTVGNEQFF; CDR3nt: TGTGCCAGCAGCGTAGGGGTCACGGTGGGTAATGAGCAGTTCTTC
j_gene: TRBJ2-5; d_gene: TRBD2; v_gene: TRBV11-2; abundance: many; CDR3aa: CASSRAGEETQYF; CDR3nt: TGTGCCAGCAGCCGAGCGGGGGAGGAGACCCAGTACTTC
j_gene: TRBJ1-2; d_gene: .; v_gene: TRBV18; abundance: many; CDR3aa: CASSPAVGVNYGYTF; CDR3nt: TGTGCCAGCTCACCAGCTGTAGGGGTTAACTATGGCTACACCTTC
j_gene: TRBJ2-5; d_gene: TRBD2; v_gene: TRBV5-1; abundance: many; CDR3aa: CASSLEGLAEETQYF; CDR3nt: TGCGCCAGCAGCTTGGAGGGTCTAGCGGAAGAGACCCAGTACTTC
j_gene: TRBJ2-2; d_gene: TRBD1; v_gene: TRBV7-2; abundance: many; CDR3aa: CASSQTGAGTGELFF; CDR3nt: TGTGCCAGCAGCCAGACAGGGGCGGGCACCGGGGAGCTGTTTTTT
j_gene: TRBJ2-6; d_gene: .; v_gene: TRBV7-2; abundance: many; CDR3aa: CASSLEVSGANVLTF; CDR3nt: TGTGCCAGCAGCTTAGAGGTCTCTGGGGCCAACGTCCTGACTTTC
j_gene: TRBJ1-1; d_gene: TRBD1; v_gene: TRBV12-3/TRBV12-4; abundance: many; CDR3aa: CASSSGTDIKGTEAFF; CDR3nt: TGTGCCAGCAGTTCCGGGACAGACATTAAGGGGACTGAAGCTTTCTTT
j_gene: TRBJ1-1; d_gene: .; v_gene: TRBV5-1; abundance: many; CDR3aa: CASSFSTGMNTEAFF; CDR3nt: TGCGCCAGCAGCTTCTCGACCGGCATGAACACTGAAGCTTTCTTT
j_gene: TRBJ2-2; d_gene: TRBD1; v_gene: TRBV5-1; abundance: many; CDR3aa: CASSPGQGVAGELFF; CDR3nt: TGCGCCAGCAGCCCCGGACAGGGGGTAGCCGGGGAGCTGTTTTTT
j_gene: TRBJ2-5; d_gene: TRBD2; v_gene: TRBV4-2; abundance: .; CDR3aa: CASSQLSGGAAETQYF; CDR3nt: TGTGCCAGCAGCCAATTGAGCGGGGGGGCCGCCGAGACCCAGTACTTC
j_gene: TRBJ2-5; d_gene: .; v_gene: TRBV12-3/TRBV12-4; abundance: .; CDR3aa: CASSLLSRQETQYF; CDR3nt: TGTGCCAGCAGTTTACTTTCCAGACAAGAGACCCAGTACTTC
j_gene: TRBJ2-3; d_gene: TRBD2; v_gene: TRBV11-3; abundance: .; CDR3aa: CASSLLAGPTDTQYF; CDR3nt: TGTGCCAGCAGCTTACTAGCGGGGCCGACAGATACGCAGTATTTT
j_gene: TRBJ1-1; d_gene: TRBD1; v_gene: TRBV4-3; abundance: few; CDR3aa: CASSQDYRGTAFF; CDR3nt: TGCGCCAGCAGCCAAGATTACAGGGGCACGGCTTTCTTT
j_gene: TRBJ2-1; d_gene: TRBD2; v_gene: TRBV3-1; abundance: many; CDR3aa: CASSQAGAGGFYEQFF; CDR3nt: TGTGCCAGCAGCCAAGCGGGGGCGGGGGGGTTCTATGAGCAGTTCTTC